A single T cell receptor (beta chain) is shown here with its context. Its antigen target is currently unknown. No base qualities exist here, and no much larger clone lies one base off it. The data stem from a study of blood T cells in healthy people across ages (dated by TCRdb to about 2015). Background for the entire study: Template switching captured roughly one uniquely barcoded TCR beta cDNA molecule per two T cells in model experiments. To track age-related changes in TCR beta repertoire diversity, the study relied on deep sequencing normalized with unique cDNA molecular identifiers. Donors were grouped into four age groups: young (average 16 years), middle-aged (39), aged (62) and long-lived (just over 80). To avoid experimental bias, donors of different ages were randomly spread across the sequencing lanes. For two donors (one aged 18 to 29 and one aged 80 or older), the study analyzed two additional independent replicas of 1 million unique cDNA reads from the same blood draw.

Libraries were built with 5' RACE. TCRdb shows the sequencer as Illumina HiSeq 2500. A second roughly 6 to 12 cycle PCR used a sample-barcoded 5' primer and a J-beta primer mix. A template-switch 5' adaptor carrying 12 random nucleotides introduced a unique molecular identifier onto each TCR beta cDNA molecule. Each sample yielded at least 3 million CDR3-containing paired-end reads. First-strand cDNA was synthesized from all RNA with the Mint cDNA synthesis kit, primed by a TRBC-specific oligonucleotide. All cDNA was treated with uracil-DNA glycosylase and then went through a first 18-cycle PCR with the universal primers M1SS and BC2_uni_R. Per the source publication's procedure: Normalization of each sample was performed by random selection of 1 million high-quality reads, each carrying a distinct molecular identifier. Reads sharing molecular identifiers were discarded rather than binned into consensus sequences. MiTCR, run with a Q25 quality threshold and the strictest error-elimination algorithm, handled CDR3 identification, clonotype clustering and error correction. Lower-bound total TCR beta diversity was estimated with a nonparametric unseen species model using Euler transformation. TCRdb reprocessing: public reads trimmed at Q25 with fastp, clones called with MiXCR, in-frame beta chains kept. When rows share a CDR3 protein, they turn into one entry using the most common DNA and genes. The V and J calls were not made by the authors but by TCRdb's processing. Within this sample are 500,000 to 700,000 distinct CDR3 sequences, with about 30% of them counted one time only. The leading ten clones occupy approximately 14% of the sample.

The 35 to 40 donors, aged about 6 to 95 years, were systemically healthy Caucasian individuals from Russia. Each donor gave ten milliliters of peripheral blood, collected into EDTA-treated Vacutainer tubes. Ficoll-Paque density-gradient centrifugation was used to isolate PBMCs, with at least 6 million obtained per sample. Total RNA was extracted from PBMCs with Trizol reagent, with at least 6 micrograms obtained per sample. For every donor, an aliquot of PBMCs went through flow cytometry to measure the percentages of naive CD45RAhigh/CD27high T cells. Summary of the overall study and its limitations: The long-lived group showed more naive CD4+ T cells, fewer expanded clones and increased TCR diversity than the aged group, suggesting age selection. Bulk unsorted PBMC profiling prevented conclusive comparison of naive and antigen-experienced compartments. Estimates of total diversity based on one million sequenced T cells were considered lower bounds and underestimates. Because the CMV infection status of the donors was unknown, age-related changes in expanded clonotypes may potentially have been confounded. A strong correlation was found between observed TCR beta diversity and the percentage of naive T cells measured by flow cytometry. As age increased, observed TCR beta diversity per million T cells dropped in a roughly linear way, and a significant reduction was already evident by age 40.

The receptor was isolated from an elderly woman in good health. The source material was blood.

The nucleotide sequence is given as TGCAGTGCTAGAGACGAGGGACTAATCCTTAACTCCTACGAGCAGTACTTC. The resulting protein is CSARDEGLILNSYEQYF. The chain is assembled from TRBV20-1 and TRBJ2-7, and 7 bases in between align with TRBD2. V trim: 0 bases; J trim: 0 bases; unmatched bases: 11. From its cysteine to its phenylalanine, the CDR3 spans 17 amino acids. Just the 51-base CDR3 DNA is kept, in frame starting at base 1. CDR1 DFQATT and CDR2 SNEGSKA are derived from the germline V gene (reference sequence).